A selection of T cell receptor beta chains follows, all from one sample in a study of T-cell memory formation after mild COVID-19. MiXCR was run by TCRdb on the 5' RACE reads, yielding one entry per CDR3 protein. The repertoire holds more than 400,000 distinct CDR3 sequences, with roughly 18% as singletons. What was sequenced was PBMCs or a T cell subset sorted from them (not recorded which). The receptors derive from an adult woman who had mild COVID-19 (a few samples of this study predate the infection). Cell type and time point are not known. The CDR3 runs from the conserved cysteine through the conserved F or W. D genes are given only for firm matches. Some rows mark clone size as missing; the rest say once, few, many or name a class of expanded clone.

CDR3nt: TGTGCCAGTGGGGGACAGGGGGCCCACAATGAGCAGTTCTTC
CDR3aa: CASGGQGAHNEQFF
d_gene: TRBD1
v_gene: TRBV19
abundance: few
j_gene: TRBJ2-1

CDR3nt: TGCAGTGCTTACACCGGGACAAGAAAATACGAGCAGTACTTC
CDR3aa: CSAYTGTRKYEQYF
d_gene: .
v_gene: TRBV20-1
abundance: few
j_gene: TRBJ2-7

CDR3nt: TGTGCCAGCAGTTCGGACGGAGTAGGGCCCCAGCATTTT
CDR3aa: CASSSDGVGPQHF
d_gene: .
v_gene: TRBV12-3/TRBV12-4
abundance: few
j_gene: TRBJ1-5

CDR3nt: TGTGCCAGCAGCCCCGGGAGCTCAAGGGGGGAGACCCAGTACTTC
CDR3aa: CASSPGSSRGETQYF
d_gene: .
v_gene: TRBV3-1
abundance: few
j_gene: TRBJ2-5

CDR3nt: TGTGCCAGCAGCACACAGGGGTGGAACACTGAAGCTTTCTTT
CDR3aa: CASSTQGWNTEAFF
d_gene: TRBD1
v_gene: TRBV12-3/TRBV12-4
abundance: few
j_gene: TRBJ1-1

CDR3nt: TGTGCCAGCAGGGTTCAGGGCATGCCTGGGGAGACCCAGTACTTC
CDR3aa: CASRVQGMPGETQYF
d_gene: .
v_gene: TRBV2
abundance: few
j_gene: TRBJ2-5

CDR3nt: TGCAGTGCTAGAGACGGGAGCTCCTACAATGAGCAGTTCTTC
CDR3aa: CSARDGSSYNEQFF
d_gene: .
v_gene: TRBV20-1
abundance: many
j_gene: TRBJ2-1

CDR3nt: TGTGCCAGCAGTTTTGGACAGTACACCGGGGAGCTGTTTTTT
CDR3aa: CASSFGQYTGELFF
d_gene: .
v_gene: TRBV27
abundance: many
j_gene: TRBJ2-2

CDR3nt: TGTGCCAGCAGCCTTAGGCCGCCAGGGGGCACCGGGGAGCTGTTTTTT
CDR3aa: CASSLRPPGGTGELFF
d_gene: TRBD1
v_gene: TRBV7-2
abundance: .
j_gene: TRBJ2-2

CDR3nt: TGTGCCAGCAGCTTGGCCGCTAGCGGACTATACGAGCAGTACTTC
CDR3aa: CASSLAASGLYEQYF
d_gene: TRBD2
v_gene: TRBV5-4
abundance: .
j_gene: TRBJ2-7

CDR3nt: TGCGCCAGCAGCTTGTTGGCGGGGGGCCGGAACACTGAAGCTTTCTTT
CDR3aa: CASSLLAGGRNTEAFF
d_gene: .
v_gene: TRBV5-1
abundance: few
j_gene: TRBJ1-1

CDR3nt: TGTGCCAGCAGTTATTCGGAGGAAAAACTGTTTTTT
CDR3aa: CASSYSEEKLFF
d_gene: .
v_gene: TRBV6-6
abundance: .
j_gene: TRBJ1-4

CDR3nt: TGCGCCAGCAGCTTGGGGCCTTCGTCGGGGGCGAACACTGAAGCTTTCTTT
CDR3aa: CASSLGPSSGANTEAFF
d_gene: .
v_gene: TRBV5-1
abundance: .
j_gene: TRBJ1-1

CDR3nt: TGTGCCAGCAGCTTGGAGCGGGAGGACTCCTACAATGAGCAGTTCTTC
CDR3aa: CASSLEREDSYNEQFF
d_gene: TRBD2
v_gene: TRBV5-6
abundance: few
j_gene: TRBJ2-1

CDR3nt: TGTGCCAGCTCACCACGGGAGGGAACAGCCTACGAGCAGTACTTC
CDR3aa: CASSPREGTAYEQYF
d_gene: TRBD2
v_gene: TRBV18
abundance: few
j_gene: TRBJ2-7

CDR3nt: TGTGCCAGCAGCTTACGACCACCCCCACTAGCGGGGGACGACAATGAGCAGTTCTTC
CDR3aa: CASSLRPPPLAGDDNEQFF
d_gene: TRBD2
v_gene: TRBV7-9
abundance: few
j_gene: TRBJ2-1

CDR3nt: TGTGCCAGCTGGGGACTCTACAATGAGCAGTTCTTC
CDR3aa: CASWGLYNEQFF
d_gene: .
v_gene: TRBV25-1
abundance: .
j_gene: TRBJ2-1

CDR3nt: TGCGCCAGCAGCCCCACGGGACTAGCTGGTAATGAGCAGTTCTTC
CDR3aa: CASSPTGLAGNEQFF
d_gene: TRBD2
v_gene: TRBV5-1
abundance: few
j_gene: TRBJ2-1

CDR3nt: TGCAGTGCTAGAGTTGATGACACCTCAGGGGCCAACGTCCTGACTTTC
CDR3aa: CSARVDDTSGANVLTF
d_gene: .
v_gene: TRBV20-1
abundance: few
j_gene: TRBJ2-6

CDR3nt: TGCGCCAGCAGCGAACGGGTAGGCTATGGCTACACCTTC
CDR3aa: CASSERVGYGYTF
d_gene: .
v_gene: TRBV5-1
abundance: .
j_gene: TRBJ1-2

CDR3nt: TGTGCCAGCAGCTTAGTCGACGCATTATCCTACGAGCAGTACTTC
CDR3aa: CASSLVDALSYEQYF
d_gene: .
v_gene: TRBV7-9
abundance: .
j_gene: TRBJ2-7

CDR3nt: TGTGCCACCAGCAGAGTTTGGACAGGGGGCGTCAATGGCTACACCTTC
CDR3aa: CATSRVWTGGVNGYTF
d_gene: TRBD1
v_gene: TRBV15
abundance: .
j_gene: TRBJ1-2

CDR3nt: TGTGCCACCAGCAGAGTCGACACTTTTAACTATGGCTACACCTTC
CDR3aa: CATSRVDTFNYGYTF
d_gene: .
v_gene: TRBV15
abundance: .
j_gene: TRBJ1-2

CDR3nt: TGTGCCAGCAGCTTAGACCGCCGCGGCTACACCTTC
CDR3aa: CASSLDRRGYTF
d_gene: .
v_gene: TRBV7-8
abundance: .
j_gene: TRBJ1-2

CDR3nt: TGTGCCAGCAGCTTCGGCGGGACAGGGAACTATGGCTACACCTTC
CDR3aa: CASSFGGTGNYGYTF
d_gene: TRBD1
v_gene: TRBV14
abundance: .
j_gene: TRBJ1-2

CDR3nt: TGTGCCAGTACCGACGCGGGGACGGCGAACACTGAAGCTTTCTTT
CDR3aa: CASTDAGTANTEAFF
d_gene: .
v_gene: TRBV19
abundance: .
j_gene: TRBJ1-1

CDR3nt: TGCAGTGCTAGAGGGGGACTAGCGGGAGACAATGAGCAGTTCTTC
CDR3aa: CSARGGLAGDNEQFF
d_gene: TRBD2
v_gene: TRBV20-1
abundance: .
j_gene: TRBJ2-1

CDR3nt: TGTGCCAGCCAACCTCTAGGGGGGTCTACCTATGGCTACACCTTC
CDR3aa: CASQPLGGSTYGYTF
d_gene: .
v_gene: TRBV7-9
abundance: .
j_gene: TRBJ1-2

CDR3nt: TGCGCCAGCAGCCCCTCGGCGGGAGGTTACGAGCAGTACTTC
CDR3aa: CASSPSAGGYEQYF
d_gene: TRBD2
v_gene: TRBV5-1
abundance: few
j_gene: TRBJ2-7

CDR3nt: TGTGCCAGCAGCGTAGATGGGACGCCTGACGGCTACACCTTC
CDR3aa: CASSVDGTPDGYTF
d_gene: .
v_gene: TRBV9
abundance: .
j_gene: TRBJ1-2

CDR3nt: TGCGCCAGCCGGACGGGACTCAGTGAAAAACTGTTTTTT
CDR3aa: CASRTGLSEKLFF
d_gene: .
v_gene: TRBV5-1
abundance: .
j_gene: TRBJ1-4

CDR3nt: TGCAGTGCTAGCCTAGACTTCACAGGGGGTAACTACAATGAGCAGTTCTTC
CDR3aa: CSASLDFTGGNYNEQFF
d_gene: TRBD1
v_gene: TRBV20-1
abundance: few
j_gene: TRBJ2-1

CDR3nt: TGTGCCAGCAGTTTATCCTCTGTAAACACCGGGGAGCTGTTTTTT
CDR3aa: CASSLSSVNTGELFF
d_gene: .
v_gene: TRBV27
abundance: .
j_gene: TRBJ2-2

CDR3nt: TGCGCCAGCAGCTCGGACAACAATTCACCCCTCCACTTT
CDR3aa: CASSSDNNSPLHF
d_gene: .
v_gene: TRBV5-1
abundance: many
j_gene: TRBJ1-6

CDR3nt: TGTGCCAGCAGCTCCGTGGGGAACGGTGAGCAGTTCTTC
CDR3aa: CASSSVGNGEQFF
d_gene: .
v_gene: TRBV7-3
abundance: .
j_gene: TRBJ2-1

CDR3nt: TGTGCCAGCAGCCATAGGGACACAGAGCAGTACTTC
CDR3aa: CASSHRDTEQYF
d_gene: .
v_gene: TRBV3-1
abundance: .
j_gene: TRBJ2-7

CDR3nt: TGTGCCACCAGCACTTTAGCGGGTGAATCCTACAATGAGCAGTTCTTC
CDR3aa: CATSTLAGESYNEQFF
d_gene: TRBD2
v_gene: TRBV15
abundance: few
j_gene: TRBJ2-1

CDR3nt: TGTGCCAGCAGCCTACGCGTCGGCAGGCAAGAGACCCAGTACTTC
CDR3aa: CASSLRVGRQETQYF
d_gene: .
v_gene: TRBV3-1
abundance: .
j_gene: TRBJ2-5

CDR3nt: TGCGCCAGCAGCCAAGATCTTCGACAGGGTAGGGGCTACACCTTC
CDR3aa: CASSQDLRQGRGYTF
d_gene: TRBD1
v_gene: TRBV4-3
abundance: few
j_gene: TRBJ1-2

CDR3nt: TGTGCCAGCAGCCGACATCCGAATAACTATGGCTACACCTTC
CDR3aa: CASSRHPNNYGYTF
d_gene: .
v_gene: TRBV7-9
abundance: .
j_gene: TRBJ1-2

CDR3nt: TGTGCCAGCAGCTACCCGCCGGGACAGGGAGACACCGGGGAGCTGTTTTTT
CDR3aa: CASSYPPGQGDTGELFF
d_gene: TRBD1
v_gene: TRBV28
abundance: few
j_gene: TRBJ2-2

CDR3nt: TGTGCCAGCAGCGTAGTGGAAAGGGGACCTACGACCCAGTACTTC
CDR3aa: CASSVVERGPTTQYF
d_gene: .
v_gene: TRBV9
abundance: .
j_gene: TRBJ2-5

CDR3nt: TGTGCCAGCAGCCAAGACGGGGAATTCTACGAGCAGTACTTC
CDR3aa: CASSQDGEFYEQYF
d_gene: .
v_gene: TRBV3-1
abundance: .
j_gene: TRBJ2-7

CDR3nt: TGTGCCAGCAGTAATAGGTCCGGGACACCAAACTTC
CDR3aa: CASSNRSGTPNF
d_gene: .
v_gene: TRBV2
abundance: few
j_gene: TRBJ2-7

CDR3nt: TGTGCCAGCAGCTTAGCGCTTGGGCTCACACGGACTGAAGCTTTCTTT
CDR3aa: CASSLALGLTRTEAFF
d_gene: .
v_gene: TRBV7-2
abundance: .
j_gene: TRBJ1-1

CDR3nt: TGTGCCACCAGTGGAAGACTAGCGGGAGTGGATGAGCAGTTCTTC
CDR3aa: CATSGRLAGVDEQFF
d_gene: TRBD2
v_gene: TRBV24-1
abundance: few
j_gene: TRBJ2-1

CDR3nt: TGTGCCAGCAGCTTCGCATTCATGAACACTGAAGCTTTCTTT
CDR3aa: CASSFAFMNTEAFF
d_gene: .
v_gene: TRBV7-9
abundance: few
j_gene: TRBJ1-1

CDR3nt: TGTGCCAGCTCACTGAGCCTTGGAGCCGAAAAACTGTTTTTT
CDR3aa: CASSLSLGAEKLFF
d_gene: .
v_gene: TRBV18
abundance: .
j_gene: TRBJ1-4

CDR3nt: TGTGCCAGCAGCCGGACAGGGGACTACGAGCAGTACTTC
CDR3aa: CASSRTGDYEQYF
d_gene: TRBD1
v_gene: TRBV7-8
abundance: .
j_gene: TRBJ2-7

CDR3nt: TGTGCCAGCAGCGTAGCGGGAGGACTAGCGGGAGAAGATACGCAGTATTTT
CDR3aa: CASSVAGGLAGEDTQYF
d_gene: TRBD2
v_gene: TRBV9
abundance: few
j_gene: TRBJ2-3

CDR3nt: TGTGCCAGCAGCCGGGGGGGCTCCTACAATGAGCAGTTCTTC
CDR3aa: CASSRGGSYNEQFF
d_gene: TRBD2
v_gene: TRBV7-9
abundance: many
j_gene: TRBJ2-1

CDR3nt: TGTGCCAGCAGAAAGGGGGCTAGCACAGATACGCAGTATTTT
CDR3aa: CASRKGASTDTQYF
d_gene: TRBD1
v_gene: TRBV7-6
abundance: .
j_gene: TRBJ2-3

CDR3nt: TGTGCCAGCAGCTTGGATGACAGGGAGCAGTACTTC
CDR3aa: CASSLDDREQYF
d_gene: .
v_gene: TRBV5-4
abundance: .
j_gene: TRBJ2-7

CDR3nt: TGTGCCAGCAGCTTAGGGGGTTCGGGAGGGAATGAGCAGTTCTTC
CDR3aa: CASSLGGSGGNEQFF
d_gene: TRBD2
v_gene: TRBV7-2
abundance: .
j_gene: TRBJ2-1

CDR3nt: TGTGCCAGCAGCCAACTAGCGGGAACCACAGATACGCAGTATTTT
CDR3aa: CASSQLAGTTDTQYF
d_gene: TRBD2
v_gene: TRBV7-2
abundance: few
j_gene: TRBJ2-3

CDR3nt: TGTGCCAGCACTGTACAGAGGTACCCCAATCAGCCCCAGCATTTT
CDR3aa: CASTVQRYPNQPQHF
d_gene: .
v_gene: TRBV19
abundance: .
j_gene: TRBJ1-5

CDR3nt: TGTGCCAGCAGCCGACTAGCGGGAACGGGGAACTCCTACGAGCAGTACTTC
CDR3aa: CASSRLAGTGNSYEQYF
d_gene: TRBD2
v_gene: TRBV7-8
abundance: few
j_gene: TRBJ2-7

CDR3nt: TGTGCCATCTCGGGGGAGGAGTTAAATGAGCAGTTCTTC
CDR3aa: CAISGEELNEQFF
d_gene: .
v_gene: TRBV10-3
abundance: few
j_gene: TRBJ2-1

CDR3nt: TGTGCCATCAAGTCCCCGGGACAGAGCTCCTACGAGCAGTACTTC
CDR3aa: CAIKSPGQSSYEQYF
d_gene: TRBD1
v_gene: TRBV10-3
abundance: once
j_gene: TRBJ2-7

CDR3nt: TGCGCCAGCAGCCAATTTGGAGGGATGAACACTGAAGCTTTCTTT
CDR3aa: CASSQFGGMNTEAFF
d_gene: .
v_gene: TRBV4-1
abundance: few
j_gene: TRBJ1-1